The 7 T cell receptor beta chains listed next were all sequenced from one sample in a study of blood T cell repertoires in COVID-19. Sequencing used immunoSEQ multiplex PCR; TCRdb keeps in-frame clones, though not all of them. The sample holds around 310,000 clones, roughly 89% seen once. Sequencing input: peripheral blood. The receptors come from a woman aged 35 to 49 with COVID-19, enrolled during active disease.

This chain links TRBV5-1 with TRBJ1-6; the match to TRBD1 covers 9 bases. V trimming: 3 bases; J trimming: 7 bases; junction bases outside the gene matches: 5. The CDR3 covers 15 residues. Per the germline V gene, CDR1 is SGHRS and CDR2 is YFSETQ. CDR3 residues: CASSSGQGGNSPLHF. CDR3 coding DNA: TGCGCCAGCAGCTCGGGACAGGGAGGAAATTCACCCCTCCACTTT.

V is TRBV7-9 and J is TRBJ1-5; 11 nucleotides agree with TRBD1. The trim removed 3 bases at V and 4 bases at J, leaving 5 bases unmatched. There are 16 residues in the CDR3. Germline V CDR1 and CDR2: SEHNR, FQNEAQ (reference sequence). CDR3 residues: CASSLGTGGLNQPQHF. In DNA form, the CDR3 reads TGTGCCAGCAGCTTGGGGACAGGGGGTCTGAATCAGCCCCAGCATTTT. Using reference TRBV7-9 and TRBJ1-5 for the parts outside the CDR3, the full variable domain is DTGVSQNPRHKITKRGQNVTFRCDPISEHNRLYWYRQTLGQGPEFLTYFQNEAQLEKSRLLSDRFSAERPKGSFSTLEIQRTEQGDSAMYLCASSLGTGGLNQPQHFGDGTRLSIL.

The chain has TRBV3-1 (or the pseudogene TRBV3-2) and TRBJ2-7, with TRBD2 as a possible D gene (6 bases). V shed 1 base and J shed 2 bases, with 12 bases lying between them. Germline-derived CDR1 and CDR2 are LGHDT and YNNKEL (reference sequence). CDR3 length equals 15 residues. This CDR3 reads CASSQGGTPTYEQYF. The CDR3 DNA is TGTGCCAGCAGCCAAGGGGGGACTCCGACCTACGAGCAGTACTTC.

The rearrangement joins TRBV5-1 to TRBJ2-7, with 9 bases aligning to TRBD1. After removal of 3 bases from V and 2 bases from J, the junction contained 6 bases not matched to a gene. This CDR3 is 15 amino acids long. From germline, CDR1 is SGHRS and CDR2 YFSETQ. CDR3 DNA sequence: TGCGCCAGCAGCTCCCCGGGACAGGGTCCCTACGAGCAGTACTTC. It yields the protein CASSSPGQGPYEQYF.

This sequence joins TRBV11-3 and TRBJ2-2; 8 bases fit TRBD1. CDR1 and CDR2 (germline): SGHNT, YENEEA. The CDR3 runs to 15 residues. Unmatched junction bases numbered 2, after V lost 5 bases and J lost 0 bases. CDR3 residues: CASSPGGPNTGELFF. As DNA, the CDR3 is TGTGCCAGCAGCCCAGGGGGCCCGAACACCGGGGAGCTGTTTTTT. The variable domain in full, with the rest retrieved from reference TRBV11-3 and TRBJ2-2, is EAGVVQSPRYKIIEKKQPVAFWCNPISGHNTLYWYLQNLGQGPELLIRYENEEAVDDSQLPKDRFSAERLKGVDSTLKIQPAELGDSAVYLCASSPGGPNTGELFFGEGSRLTVL.

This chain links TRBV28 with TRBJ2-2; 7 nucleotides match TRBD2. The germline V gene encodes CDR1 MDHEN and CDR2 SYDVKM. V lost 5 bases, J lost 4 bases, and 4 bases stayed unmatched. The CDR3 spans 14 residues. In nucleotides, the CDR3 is TGTGCCAGCAGTCCTGGGACTACCACCGGGGAGCTGTTTTTT. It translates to CASSPGTTTGELFF.

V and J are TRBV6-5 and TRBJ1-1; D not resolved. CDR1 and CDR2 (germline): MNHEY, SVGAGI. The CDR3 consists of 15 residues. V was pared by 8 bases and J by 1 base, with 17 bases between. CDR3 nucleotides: TGTGCCAGCGAAGACGACGGTCGGAGGAACACTGAAGCTTTCTTT. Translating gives CASEDDGRRNTEAFF.